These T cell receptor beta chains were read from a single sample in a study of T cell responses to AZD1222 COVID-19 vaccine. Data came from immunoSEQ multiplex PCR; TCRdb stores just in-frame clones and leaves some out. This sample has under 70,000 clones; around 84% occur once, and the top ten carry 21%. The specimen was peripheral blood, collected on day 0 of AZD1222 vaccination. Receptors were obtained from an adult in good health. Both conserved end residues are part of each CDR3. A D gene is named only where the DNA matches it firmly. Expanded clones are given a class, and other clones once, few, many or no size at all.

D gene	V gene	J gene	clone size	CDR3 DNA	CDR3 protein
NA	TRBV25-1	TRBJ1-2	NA	TGTGCCAGCAGTGTTGGGGTCGGCTACACCTTC	CASSVGVGYTF
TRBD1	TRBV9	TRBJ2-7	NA	TGTGCCAGCAGCGTAGGAGTCGGGACAGGGGTGATCGAGCAGTACTTC	CASSVGVGTGVIEQYF
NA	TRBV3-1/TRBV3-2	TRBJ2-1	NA	TGTGCCAGCAGCCAAGAAGGGATTATCTCCTACAATGAGCAGTTCTTC	CASSQEGIISYNEQFF
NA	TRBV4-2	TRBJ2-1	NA	TGTGCCAGCAGCCAAGATAGCCGATCAACTTTCGGTGAGCAGTTCTTC	CASSQDSRSTFGEQFF
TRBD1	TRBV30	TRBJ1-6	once	TGTGCCTGGAGTGTAAATACAGGGGGATCACCCCTCCACTTT	CAWSVNTGGSPLHF
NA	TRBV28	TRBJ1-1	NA	TGTGCCAGCAGTTTATCACAGAACACTGAAGCTTTCTTT	CASSLSQNTEAFF
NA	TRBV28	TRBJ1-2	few	TGTGCCAGCAGCCAAGGGGGTTGGCGGGGCTATGGCTACACCTTC	CASSQGGWRGYGYTF
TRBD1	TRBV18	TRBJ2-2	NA	TGTGCCAGCTCAAGCCGGGACAGGGGAACAACCGGGGAGCTGTTTTTT	CASSSRDRGTTGELFF
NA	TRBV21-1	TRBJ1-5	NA	TGTGCCAGCAGCCTCCGGGGGGGAAATCAGCCCCAGCATTTT	CASSLRGGNQPQHF
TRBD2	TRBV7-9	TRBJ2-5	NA	TGTGCCAGCAGCTTAGCCAGCGGGACTCTAGAGACCCAGTACTTC	CASSLASGTLETQYF
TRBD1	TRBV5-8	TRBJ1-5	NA	TGTGCCAGCAGCAACTCAGGGGGGGTGGGCAATCAGCCCCAGCATTTT	CASSNSGGVGNQPQHF
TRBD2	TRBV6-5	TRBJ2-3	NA	TGTGCCAGCACCCGTGGGCTAGCGGGGGATACGCAGTATTTT	CASTRGLAGDTQYF
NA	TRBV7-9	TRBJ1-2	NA	TGTGCCAGCAGCTTAGATAAGGGGTTCTATGGCTACACCTTC	CASSLDKGFYGYTF
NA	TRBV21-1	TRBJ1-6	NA	TGTGCCAGCAGCGCGAGGGACAGGGGGGATTCACCCCTCCACTTT	CASSARDRGDSPLHF
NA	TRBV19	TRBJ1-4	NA	TGTGCCAGTAGTCTCCAGGGTGCGGGAGAACTGTTTTTT	CASSLQGAGELFF
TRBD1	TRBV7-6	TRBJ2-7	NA	TGTGCCAGCAGCTTAGCCGCCGGGACAGACTACGAGCAGTACTTC	CASSLAAGTDYEQYF
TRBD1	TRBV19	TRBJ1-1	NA	TGTGCCAGTAGTACAACGGGACAGGGTAGACCTGAAGCTTTCTTT	CASSTTGQGRPEAFF
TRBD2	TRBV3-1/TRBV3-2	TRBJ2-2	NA	TGTGCCAGCAGTCAAGCACCGGGACTAGGAGCCGGGGAGCTGTTTTTT	CASSQAPGLGAGELFF